Following are 5 T cell receptor beta chains from one sample sequenced in a study of T-cell memory formation after mild COVID-19. TCRdb reanalysed the 5' RACE reads using MiXCR and keeps one entry per CDR3 protein. This table has a few hundred thousand distinct CDR3 sequences, about a fifth appearing once. The sequencing input was PBMCs or a T cell subset sorted from them (not recorded which). The source of these receptors is an adult woman who had mild COVID-19 (a few samples of this study predate the infection). Cell type and time point are not known.

This clonotype was counted only a few times. J is TRBJ2-5 and V is TRBV5-6; 7 bases agree with TRBD2. J lost 3 bases, V lost 0 bases, and 5 bases had no gene match. The germline V gene has CDR1 SGHDT and CDR2 YYEEEE. This CDR3 comprises 15 residues. The CDR3: CASSLGDYWEETQYF. The CDR3 DNA follows: TGTGCCAGCAGCTTGGGGGACTACTGGGAAGAGACCCAGTACTTC.

The sample holds one count of this clonotype. The V gene is TRBV6-5, the J gene TRBJ2-7, with no clear D. Looked up from germline, CDR1 is MNHEY and CDR2 is SVGAGI. V was trimmed by 2 bases and J by 5 bases, leaving 7 bases between them. CDR3 length equals 12 residues. CDR3 sequence reads: CASSYGWDEQYF. The DNA for the CDR3 is TGTGCCAGCAGTTACGGATGGGACGAGCAGTACTTC.

In this sample, this clonotype turned up a few times. This chain links TRBV29-1 with TRBJ1-1; the match to TRBD1 covers 8 bases. Germline V CDR1 and CDR2: SQVTM, ANQGSEA. This CDR3 has 18 residues. After removal of 2 bases from V and 8 bases from J, the junction contained 22 bases not matched to a gene. The CDR3 DNA reads TGCAGCGTTGAAAGGTTTATTGCAGGGGGCAGAGGGGTACGGGAAGCTTTCTTT. Amino acids: CSVERFIAGGRGVREAFF.

This clonotype has a handful of counts. This chain connects TRBV23-1 to TRBJ2-6; possibly TRBD1 for D (5 bases). TRBV23-1 belongs to the ORF category, with a function that is uncertain. The ends were cut back, 6 bases at V and 2 bases at J, with 20 bases in the middle. This CDR3 is 18 amino acids long. CDR3 nucleotides: TGCGCCAGCAGAACTTTCTGGCAGGGTCGCGCTGGGGCCAACGTCCTGACTTTC. Its translation is CASRTFWQGRAGANVLTF.

The rearrangement uses TRBV30 and TRBJ2-1; D is uncertain. The germline gives CDR1 GTSNPN, CDR2 SVGIG (reference sequence). The V gene lost 6 bases and the J gene lost 5 bases, with 17 bases spanning the gap. The length of the CDR3 is 14 residues. CDR3 loop: CACSRGVGDNEQFF. CDR3 bases: TGTGCCTGCTCTAGAGGAGTCGGAGACAATGAGCAGTTCTTC.